This passage covers 27 T cell receptor beta chains from one sample sequenced in a study of T cell responses to AZD1222 COVID-19 vaccine. The data were produced by immunoSEQ multiplex PCR, yet TCRdb's version contains in-frame clones alone and is incomplete. The repertoire has 150,000 or so clones, about 90% of them found once; the top ten carry more than 2.5%. The sequences come from peripheral blood, collected on day 0 of AZD1222 vaccination. The origin of the receptors is an adult in good health.

This clone has a single count. The chain carries TRBV25-1 and TRBJ2-3; a possible D gene is TRBD2 (6 bases). CDR1 is MGHDK and CDR2 is SYGVNS in the germline V gene. The CDR3 runs 14 residues. Trimming removed 7 bases from V and 3 bases from J, with 14 bases in between. CDR3 loop: CASIRGGETDTQYF. In nucleotides, the CDR3 is TGTGCCAGCATCCGGGGAGGAGAAACAGATACGCAGTATTTT.

The chain combines TRBV6-1 with TRBJ2-7; possibly TRBD1 for D (6 bases). This CDR3 spans 14 amino acids. Germline CDR1 MNHNS, CDR2 SASEGT. V shed 6 bases and J shed 3 bases, with 15 bases lying between them. The CDR3 bases are TGTGCCAGCAGCCCCAGGGGTGGCTACTACGAGCAGTACTTC. As protein: CASSPRGGYYEQYF.

The CDR3 region is CATSSGSYEQYF. The CDR3 DNA reads TGTGCCACCAGTAGCGGGTCCTACGAGCAGTACTTC. V usage is TRBV15 and J usage is TRBJ2-7; 7 nucleotides agree with TRBD2. Looked up from germline, CDR1 is LNHNV and CDR2 is YYDKDF (reference sequence). This CDR3 is built from 12 residues. The V segment lost 6 bases and the J segment 1 base; nucleotides outside the gene matches: 0.

The CDR3 DNA is TGTGCCAGCAGTTTAATTACTTACGGTTCCTCACCCCTCCACTTT. Its protein product is CASSLITYGSSPLHF. This chain links TRBV28 with TRBJ1-6; D gene uncertain. The CDR3 covers 15 residues. Germline lookup yields CDR1 MDHEN and CDR2 SYDVKM. With 2 bases removed from V and 10 bases from J, the gap between germline ends came to 15 bases.

The chain uses TRBV4-2 and TRBJ2-4, with TRBD1 identical over 9 bases. J was trimmed by 7 bases and V by 4 bases; bases with no gene match: 17. Germline CDR1 and CDR2: LGHNA and YNFKEQ. The CDR3 runs to 18 residues. CDR3 DNA: TGTGCCAGCAGCCCGTCTATGGTATTTGTCGGACAGGGGAACATTCAGTACTTC. It is translated as CASSPSMVFVGQGNIQYF.

V is TRBV7-2 and J is TRBJ2-2; the match to TRBD2 covers 8 bases. Germline lookup yields CDR1 SGHTA and CDR2 FQGNSA. The trim removed 5 bases at V and 8 bases at J, leaving 19 bases unmatched. The CDR3 is 18 residues long. The CDR3 reads CASSPQSRRAGVRGELFF. CDR3 bases: TGTGCCAGCAGCCCCCAGTCGAGACGAGCGGGAGTAAGGGGGGAGCTGTTTTTT.

V gene TRBV3-1 (or the pseudogene TRBV3-2) combines with J gene TRBJ2-2; D possibly corresponds to TRBD2 (6 bases). This CDR3 contains 15 residues. Deletions cut 3 bases from V and 5 bases from J, with 13 bases between. Germline CDR1 LGHDT, CDR2 YNNKEL (reference sequence). Written as DNA, the CDR3 is TGTGCCAGCAGCCACCGACTAGATTGGACCGGGGAGCTGTTTTTT. It encodes CASSHRLDWTGELFF.

The chain recombines TRBV7-9 with TRBJ2-4; TRBD2 is a possible D gene (5 bases). With 1 base removed from V and 11 bases from J, the gap between germline ends came to 18 bases. Per the germline V gene, CDR1 is SEHNR and CDR2 is FQNEAQ (reference sequence). The CDR3 extends over 15 amino acids. CDR3 sequence (DNA): TGTGCCAGCAGCTTAGACCCTGGGAGTTCCCCGGTTCAGTACTTC. Its translation: CASSLDPGSSPVQYF.

This clone was seen ten or more times. The rearrangement uses TRBV7-2 and TRBJ1-2; D is unresolved. Germline CDR1 SGHTA, CDR2 FQGNSA. This CDR3 is 13 amino acids long. Trimming took 3 bases from V and 6 from J, leaving 11 bases between them. The CDR3 DNA reads as TGTGCCAGCAGCTTTTCCCTAACTGATGGCTACACCTTC. Translation gives CASSFSLTDGYTF.

This chain joins TRBV11-2 and TRBJ1-6; 7 positions match TRBD1. The CDR3 totals 15 residues. From germline, CDR1 is SGHAT and CDR2 FQNNGV. Germline trimming cut 3 bases from V and 7 bases from J; bases unmatched to any gene: 6. The CDR3 is CASSFWDSSNSPLHF. CDR3 DNA sequence: TGTGCCAGCAGCTTCTGGGACAGCTCCAATTCACCCCTCCACTTT.

The chain uses TRBV4-3 and TRBJ1-5, with 7 bases matching TRBD1. V shed 0 bases, J shed 2 bases, and the junction held 4 bases outside the gene matches. The CDR3 runs 16 residues. Germline CDR1 LGHNA, CDR2 YSLEER. In DNA form, the CDR3 reads TGCGCCAGCAGCCAAGATACAGGGGTTGGCAATCAGCCCCAGCATTTT. Residues: CASSQDTGVGNQPQHF.

The chain carries TRBV28 and TRBJ1-5; D is ambiguous. The ends were cut back, 6 bases at V and 4 bases at J, with 7 bases in the middle. Per the germline V gene, CDR1 is MDHEN and CDR2 is SYDVKM. CDR3 size: 12 residues. This CDR3 reads CASRGRNQPQHF. The CDR3 DNA reads TGTGCCAGCAGGGGTCGTAATCAGCCCCAGCATTTT.

The chain is built from TRBV7-9 and TRBJ1-5; tentative D call: TRBD1 (5 bases). Trimming cost V 5 bases and J 5 bases, with 7 bases left between them. Germline V gene data show CDR1 as SEHNR and CDR2 as FQNEAQ (reference sequence). CDR3 size: 12 residues. The CDR3, as DNA: TGTGCCAGCAGCCAGGGTGATCAGCCCCAGCATTTT. Translating it yields CASSQGDQPQHF.

This chain connects TRBV19 to TRBJ2-1; D may be TRBD2 (5 bases). Trimming left V 11 bases short and J 4 bases short, with 12 bases between. There are 12 residues in the CDR3. Germline loops: CDR1 LNHDA, CDR2 SQIVND (reference sequence). The DNA of the CDR3 is TGTGCCTCCCGGACTTTGTACAATGAGCAGTTCTTC. As protein: CASRTLYNEQFF.

V usage is TRBV5-6 and J usage is TRBJ2-3, with D uncertain. V was pared by 3 bases and J by 4 bases, with 12 bases between. The CDR3 length is 14 residues. The germline gives CDR1 SGHDT, CDR2 YYEEEE. Here the CDR3 DNA reads TGTGCCAGCAGCTCTATAAACATGGCAGATACGCAGTATTTT. It translates to CASSSINMADTQYF.

The chain has TRBV7-9 and TRBJ2-3; TRBD2 matches 7 bases. The CDR3 extends over 15 amino acids. Germline CDR1 is SEHNR and CDR2 is FQNEAQ (reference sequence). J gave up 5 bases and V 3 bases, and 8 bases lay outside the gene matches. The CDR3 coding sequence is TGTGCCAGCAGCTTTTTCTTACTAGCGCAAGATACGCAGTATTTT. Protein product: CASSFFLLAQDTQYF.

A single count supports this clone. The chain employs TRBV29-1 and TRBJ2-2, with TRBD2 identical over 10 bases. After removal of 7 bases from V and 1 base from J, the junction contained 0 bases not matched to a gene. The CDR3 is 13 amino acids. Germline CDR1 is SQVTM and CDR2 is ANQGSEA. CDR3 loop: CSASGGNTGELFF. CDR3 in DNA: TGCAGCGCTAGCGGGGGGAACACCGGGGAGCTGTTTTTT.

V usage is TRBV6-2 or TRBV6-3 and J usage is TRBJ1-6, with D unresolved. The CDR3 loop spans 15 amino acids. The V and J ends lost 0 bases and 10 bases respectively, with 13 bases between them. The V gene's germline CDR1 is MNHEY and CDR2 SVGEGT. The CDR3 DNA follows: TGTGCCAGCAGTTACTCGACATGGTATGACTCACCCCTCCACTTT. Translation gives CASSYSTWYDSPLHF.

The chain recombines TRBV5-4 with TRBJ1-2; 9 bases align to TRBD1. V lost 4 bases to trimming and J lost 8 bases; unmatched junction nucleotides: 18. CDR1 is SGHNT and CDR2 is YYREEE in the germline V gene (reference sequence). The CDR3 totals 17 residues. CDR3 sequence (DNA): TGTGCCAGCAGCCCTATAGGGGGCAGGGACAGGGAGAGCGGCTACACCTTC. Its protein is CASSPIGGRDRESGYTF.

CDR3: CASSLRVPSGNTIYF. The CDR3 DNA follows: TGTGCCAGCAGCTTAAGAGTTCCTTCTGGAAACACCATATATTTT. The rearrangement uses TRBV7-8 and TRBJ1-3; D gene unclear. The CDR3 runs 15 residues. Trimming left V 2 bases short and J 1 base short, with 9 bases between. Per the germline V gene, CDR1 is SGHVS and CDR2 is FQNEAQ.

DNA of the CDR3: TGTGCCAGCAGTCCACAGGGGGCGCGGAACACTGAAGCTTTCTTT. Translated: CASSPQGARNTEAFF. V is TRBV27 and J is TRBJ1-1; 9 bases match TRBD1. The J segment lost 1 base and the V segment lost 5 bases, leaving 5 bases of the junction unmatched. The CDR3 contains 15 residues. Germline V gene sequence: CDR1 MNHEY, CDR2 SMNVEV (reference sequence).

The J gene is TRBJ1-4, the V gene TRBV7-6, with D perhaps matching TRBD1 (5 bases). V was pared by 6 bases and J by 7 bases, with 15 bases between. The CDR3 extends over 14 amino acids. From germline, CDR1 is SGHVS and CDR2 FNYEAQ. CDR3 DNA: TGTGCCAGCAGTCGTAGGGACCGGAGTGAAAAACTGTTTTTT. Protein product: CASSRRDRSEKLFF.

This rearrangement joins TRBV4-3 to TRBJ2-7, with a weak D call TRBD2 (5 bases). Trimming shortened V by 0 bases and J by 7 bases, and 16 bases separated the two germline ends. This CDR3 has 15 amino acids. The germline V gene has CDR1 LGHNA and CDR2 YSLEER. The CDR3 nucleotides are TGCGCCAGCAGCCAAGATATGGGAATCCCGGGGGAGCAGTACTTC. Translated: CASSQDMGIPGEQYF.

In this sample, this clone turned up once. This chain joins TRBV15 and TRBJ2-5, with unresolved D. The CDR3 is made up of 14 amino acids. V lost 0 bases, J lost 0 bases, and 5 bases lay in between. The germline CDR1 and CDR2 sequences are LNHNV and YYDKDF (reference sequence). CDR3 amino acids: CATSRERYQETQYF. In nucleotides, the CDR3 is TGTGCCACCAGCAGAGAAAGATACCAAGAGACCCAGTACTTC.

The CDR3 DNA reads TGTGCCAGCAGCTTAGAGACAGCTAACACTGAAGCTTTCTTT. It is translated as CASSLETANTEAFF. The chain is built from TRBV7-8 and TRBJ1-1; D is perhaps TRBD1 (5 bases). This CDR3 region has 14 residues. From germline, CDR1 is SGHVS and CDR2 FQNEAQ. Trimming shortened V by 1 base and J by 2 bases, and 8 bases separated the two germline ends.

The chain uses TRBV4-1 and TRBJ1-4, with D possibly TRBD1 on 6 matching bases. The germline V and J ends were trimmed by 3 bases and 10 bases, with 18 bases remaining between them. Germline loops: CDR1 MGHRA, CDR2 YSYEKL. There are 15 residues in the CDR3. The CDR3 protein is CASSQTGPVLGKLFF. The CDR3 DNA sequence: TGCGCCAGCAGCCAGACAGGTCCCGTCTTAGGAAAACTGTTTTTT.

This clone appeared once. V is TRBV7-8 and J is TRBJ1-2; D remains unclear. Trimming took 5 bases from V and 1 from J, leaving 14 bases between them. The CDR3 contains 15 residues. The germline V gene encodes CDR1 SGHVS and CDR2 FQNEAQ. In nucleotides, the CDR3 is TGTGCCAGCAGCCCCAGAGGACGGCATAACTATGGCTACACCTTC. Protein: CASSPRGRHNYGYTF.